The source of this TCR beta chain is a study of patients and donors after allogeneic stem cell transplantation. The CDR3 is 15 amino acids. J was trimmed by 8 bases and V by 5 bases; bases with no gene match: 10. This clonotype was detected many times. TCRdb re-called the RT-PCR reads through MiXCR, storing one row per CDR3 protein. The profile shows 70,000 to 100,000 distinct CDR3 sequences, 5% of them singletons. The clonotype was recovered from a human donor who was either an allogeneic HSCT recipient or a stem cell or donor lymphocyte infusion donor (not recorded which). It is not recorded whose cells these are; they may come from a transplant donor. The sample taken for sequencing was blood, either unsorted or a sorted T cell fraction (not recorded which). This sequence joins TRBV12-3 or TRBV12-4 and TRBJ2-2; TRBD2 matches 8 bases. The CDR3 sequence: CASSPGRGGTGELFF. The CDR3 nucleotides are TGTGCCAGCAGTCCAGGTCGGGGGGGGACGGGGGAGCTGTTTTTT.